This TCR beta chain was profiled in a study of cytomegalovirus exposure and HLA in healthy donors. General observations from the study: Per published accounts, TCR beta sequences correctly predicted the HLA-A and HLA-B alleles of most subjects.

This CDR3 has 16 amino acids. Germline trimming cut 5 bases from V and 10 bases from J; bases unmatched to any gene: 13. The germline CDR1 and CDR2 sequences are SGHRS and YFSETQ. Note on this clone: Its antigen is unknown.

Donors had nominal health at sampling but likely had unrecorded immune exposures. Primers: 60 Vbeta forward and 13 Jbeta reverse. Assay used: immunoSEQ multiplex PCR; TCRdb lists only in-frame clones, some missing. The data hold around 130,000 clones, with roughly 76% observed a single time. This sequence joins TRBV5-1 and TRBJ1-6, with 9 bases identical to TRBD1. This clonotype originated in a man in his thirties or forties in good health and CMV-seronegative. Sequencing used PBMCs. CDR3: CASSSRRTGVDSPLHF. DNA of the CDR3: TGCGCCAGCAGTTCTAGGAGGACAGGGGTGGACTCACCCCTCCACTTT.